The 28 T cell receptor beta chains reported below all come from one sample, sequenced in a study of blood T cell repertoires in COVID-19. Some clones are missing from TCRdb's copy, which holds only in-frame ones; the method was immunoSEQ multiplex PCR. The table lists 100,000 to 150,000 clones, about 85% of them singletons. Sequencing used peripheral blood. These receptors were taken from a man in his 60s with acute or convalescent COVID-19.

This clone was detected only once. This chain uses TRBV28 with TRBJ1-6; D remains unclear. CDR1 and CDR2 from the germline V gene are MDHEN and SYDVKM. The CDR3 is 15 residues long. The V end was cut by 2 bases, the J end by 7 bases, with 12 bases between. This chain's CDR3 is CASSLGDPGNSPLHF. CDR3 in DNA: TGTGCCAGCAGTTTAGGCGACCCGGGGAATTCACCCCTCCACTTT.

V is TRBV5-1 and J is TRBJ1-1, with TRBD1 as a possible D gene (6 bases). The length of the CDR3 is 13 residues. Between the trimmed V and J ends, which lost 0 bases and 11 bases, there was a span of 14 bases. Germline V gene lookup returns CDR1 SGHRS and CDR2 YFSETQ. CDR3 sequence (DNA): TGCGCCAGCAGCTTGGCGTTGGGGGCGAAGGCTTTCTTT. Protein: CASSLALGAKAFF. Variable domain in full (rest from reference TRBV5-1 and TRBJ1-1): KAGVTQTPRYLIKTRGQQVTLSCSPISGHRSVSWYQQTPGQGLQFLFEYFSETQRNKGNFPGRFSGRQFSNSRSEMNVSTLELGDSALYLCASSLALGAKAFFGQGTRLTVV.

This clone was counted only a few times. The CDR3 bases are TGCAGCGTTCTAGCGGGACGGGGCAATGAGCAGTTCTTC. As protein: CSVLAGRGNEQFF. J is TRBJ2-1 and V is TRBV29-1, with TRBD2 identical over 9 bases. V trimming: 5 bases; J trimming: 6 bases; junction bases outside the gene matches: 5. The CDR3 has 13 residues. In germline, CDR1 is SQVTM, CDR2 ANQGSEA.

V gene TRBV7-3 combines with J gene TRBJ2-3; maybe TRBD1 (5 bases). The CDR3 runs to 17 residues. Germline CDR1 is SGHTA and CDR2 is FQGTGA. The V end lost 4 bases, the J end lost 6 bases, and 23 bases lay between the germline ends. As DNA, the CDR3 is TGTGCCAGCAGCTCCTTTGGTGCAGGGTCAGTTATGGATACGCAGTATTTT. It translates to CASSSFGAGSVMDTQYF.

The chain links TRBV28 to TRBJ1-5; no reliable D call. The CDR3 length is 14 residues. The germline V gene encodes CDR1 MDHEN and CDR2 SYDVKM. The ends were cut back, 3 bases at V and 3 bases at J, with 9 bases in the middle. CDR3 sequence: CASSFGQNNQPQHF. The CDR3 DNA reads as TGTGCCAGCAGTTTTGGGCAGAACAATCAGCCCCAGCATTTT.

The chain recombines TRBV18 with TRBJ2-2, with 8 bases fitting TRBD2. Germline CDR1 is KGHSH and CDR2 is LQKENI. Trimming took 2 bases from V and 6 from J; bases not matched to a gene: 8. The CDR3 is 16 amino acids. The CDR3 nucleotides read TGTGCCAGCTCACCAACCTCGGTAGCGGGACCCGGGGAGCTGTTTTTT. As protein: CASSPTSVAGPGELFF.

In DNA form, the CDR3 reads TGTGCCACCAGTGATTTTGGTCCCCAATCTAGCGGGGCAGATACGCAGTATTTT. The encoded protein is CATSDFGPQSSGADTQYF. This chain joins TRBV24-1 and TRBJ2-3, with TRBD2 identical over 9 bases. CDR3 length equals 18 residues. V dropped 1 base and J dropped 4; count of bases not matched to a gene: 11. Germline lookup yields CDR1 KGHDR and CDR2 SFDVKD.

The V gene is TRBV9, the J gene TRBJ1-2; 7 nucleotides match TRBD1. CDR3 size: 14 residues. Per germline, CDR1 SGDLS and CDR2 YYNGEE. V was clipped by 3 bases and J by 6 bases; unmatched bases: 8. This CDR3 is CASSALGTVNGYTF. CDR3 DNA: TGTGCCAGCAGCGCCCTTGGGACAGTAAATGGCTACACCTTC. Full variable domain (remainder filled in from reference TRBV9 and TRBJ1-2): DSGVTQTPKHLITATGQRVTLRCSPRSGDLSVYWYQQSLDQGLQFLIQYYNGEERAKGNILERFSAQQFPDLHSELNLSSLELGDSALYFCASSALGTVNGYTFGSGTRLTVV.

The chain joins TRBV10-3 to TRBJ1-5, with 7 nucleotides matching TRBD1. V lost 2 bases, J lost 7 bases, and 5 bases stayed unmatched. This CDR3 has 14 amino acids. Germline V gene sequence: CDR1 ENHRY, CDR2 SYGVKD. The CDR3 DNA is TGTGCCATCAGTGAGCAGACAGGGATCCAGCCCCAGCATTTT. As protein: CAISEQTGIQPQHF.

This clone was counted a few times. The V gene is TRBV3-1 (or the pseudogene TRBV3-2), the J gene TRBJ2-7, with a tentative D call TRBD1 (5 bases). CDR1 and CDR2 from the germline V gene are LGHDT and YNNKEL (reference sequence). CDR3 length: 15 residues. V was clipped by 1 base and J by 5 bases, with 15 bases between them. In DNA, the CDR3 is TGTGCCAGCAGCCAAGTGGTCGGACACGTAGACGAGCAGTACTTC. Translating gives CASSQVVGHVDEQYF.

The V call is TRBV29-1, the J call TRBJ1-2, with 11 bases fitting TRBD1. After removal of 4 bases from V and 3 bases from J, the junction contained 1 base not matched to a gene. The germline CDR1 and CDR2 sequences are SQVTM and ANQGSEA. The CDR3 covers 13 residues. CDR3 sequence: CSVGGQGDYGYTF. The CDR3 bases are TGCAGCGTTGGGGGACAGGGGGACTATGGCTACACCTTC.

The gene calls are TRBV6-5 and TRBJ2-1; 7 bases map to TRBD2. Trimming at V came to 8 bases and at J to 9 bases, leaving 7 bases not matched to a gene. The length of the CDR3 is 12 residues. The V gene's germline CDR1 is MNHEY and CDR2 SVGAGI. DNA of the CDR3: TGTGCCAGCGGGGAGGGCCGGGGTGAGCAGTTCTTC. Translation: CASGEGRGEQFF.

Here the CDR3 reads CASSIDAGLSGNTIYF. DNA for the CDR3: TGTGCCAGTAGTATAGATGCAGGACTCTCTGGAAACACCATATATTTT. The rearrangement links TRBV19 to TRBJ1-3; D not resolved. The CDR3 totals 16 residues. The germline gives CDR1 LNHDA, CDR2 SQIVND (reference sequence). Trimming pared 0 bases from V and 0 bases from J, leaving 9 bases between.

The V gene is TRBV21-1, the J gene TRBJ1-1. TRBV21-1 is deemed a pseudogene. The CDR3 is made up of 15 amino acids. The CDR3 DNA is TGTGCCAGCAGCGAGGGGGAGGGGAATGGCACTGAAGCTTTCTTT. Residues: CASSEGEGNGTEAFF.

The chain recombines TRBV6-6 with TRBJ1-4, with D hard to call. The CDR3 runs to 16 residues. Trimming shortened V by 0 bases and J by 8 bases, and 16 bases separated the two germline ends. From germline, CDR1 is MNHNY and CDR2 SVGAGI (reference sequence). The CDR3 DNA sequence: TGTGCCAGCAGTTACTCCCCGACTGGTGTTCGGGAAAAACTGTTTTTT. Translated, it gives CASSYSPTGVREKLFF.

The chain links TRBV19 to TRBJ2-3, with 8 bases matching TRBD2. CDR1 is LNHDA, CDR2 SQIVND, per germline (reference sequence). The CDR3 contains 15 residues. Germline trimming cut 2 bases from V and 6 bases from J; bases unmatched to any gene: 7. The CDR3 protein is CASSISYGRGDTQYF. CDR3 sequence (DNA): TGTGCCAGTAGTATATCGTACGGGAGGGGTGATACGCAGTATTTT.

The chain links TRBV30 to TRBJ1-4, with D possibly TRBD1 on 6 matching bases. Between the trimmed V and J ends, which lost 5 bases and 5 bases, there was a span of 12 bases. This CDR3 is 13 amino acids long. Germline V gives CDR1 GTSNPN, CDR2 SVGIG (reference sequence). The CDR3 DNA sequence: TGTGCCTGGTCAGGGGCCCTGAATGAAAAACTGTTTTTT. Its protein is CAWSGALNEKLFF.

The chain recombines TRBV3-1 (or the pseudogene TRBV3-2) with TRBJ2-7; 15 nucleotides line up with TRBD2. Germline loops: CDR1 LGHDT, CDR2 YNNKEL (reference sequence). CDR3 length: 17 residues. J lost 5 bases, V lost 2 bases, and 7 bases had no gene match. The CDR3 sequence is CASSQRSRTSGRDEQYF. Written as DNA, the CDR3 is TGTGCCAGCAGCCAAAGGTCCCGGACTAGCGGGAGGGACGAGCAGTACTTC.

With regard to this clone: Other DNA sequences in this sample translate to the same CDR3. The chain is built from TRBV9 and TRBJ2-1; 7 bases map to TRBD2. Germline loops: CDR1 SGDLS, CDR2 YYNGEE. This CDR3 region has 15 residues. J lost 2 bases, V lost 0 bases, and 2 bases had no gene match. CDR3 sequence: CASSVAGGPYNEQFF. The CDR3 bases are TGTGCCAGCAGCGTAGCGGGGGGACCCTACAATGAGCAGTTCTTC. Combining the CDR3 with reference TRBV9 and TRBJ2-1 gives the whole variable domain DSGVTQTPKHLITATGQRVTLRCSPRSGDLSVYWYQQSLDQGLQFLIQYYNGEERAKGNILERFSAQQFPDLHSELNLSSLELGDSALYFCASSVAGGPYNEQFFGPGTRLTVL.

The rearrangement links TRBV2 to TRBJ2-5; a weak D match, TRBD1 (6 bases). The CDR3 has 13 amino acids. V gave up 5 bases and J gave up 1 base, with 8 bases separating them. Germline lookup yields CDR1 SNHLY and CDR2 FYNNEI. CDR3 loop: CASSNRVQETQYF. The DNA for the CDR3 is TGTGCCAGCAGTAACAGGGTCCAAGAGACCCAGTACTTC.

This clone is categorized as medium-sized. The chain links TRBV27 to TRBJ2-7, with 8 bases that match TRBD1. CDR1 and CDR2 from the germline V gene are MNHEY and SMNVEV (reference sequence). After removal of 8 bases from V and 5 bases from J, the junction contained 11 bases not matched to a gene. The CDR3 spans 14 residues. The chain's CDR3 is CASGDRGVSDEQYF. CDR3 DNA sequence: TGTGCCAGCGGAGACAGGGGAGTAAGCGACGAGCAGTACTTC.

This sequence joins TRBV10-3 and TRBJ1-2; 9 nucleotides agree with TRBD1. CDR1 and CDR2 from the germline V gene are ENHRY and SYGVKD. V lost 6 bases to trimming and J lost 5 bases; unmatched junction nucleotides: 1. The CDR3 covers 12 residues. In DNA form, the CDR3 reads TGTGCCATCAGAGGACAGGGGTATGGCTACACCTTC. It codes for CAIRGQGYGYTF.

J is TRBJ1-3 and V is TRBV18, with 10 bases fitting TRBD1. CDR3 length equals 17 residues. Germline CDR1 and CDR2: KGHSH and LQKENI. Unmatched junction bases numbered 10, after V lost 2 bases and J lost 6 bases. DNA for the CDR3: TGTGCCAGCTCACCATTTCGAGAGACAGGGGGCCAAAACACCATATATTTT. Its protein is CASSPFRETGGQNTIYF. The whole variable domain, filled in from reference TRBV18 and TRBJ1-3, reads NAGVMQNPRHLVRRRGQEARLRCSPMKGHSHVYWYRQLPEEGLKFMVYLQKENIIDESGMPKERFSAEFPKEGPSILRIQQVVRGDSAAYFCASSPFRETGGQNTIYFGEGSWLTVV.

Of note for this clone: The sample contains more than one DNA sequence encoding this CDR3. V is TRBV9 and J is TRBJ2-5, with 8 bases aligning to TRBD2. In germline, CDR1 is SGDLS, CDR2 YYNGEE. This CDR3 region has 14 residues. Germline trimming cut 0 bases from V and 4 bases from J; bases unmatched to any gene: 2. CDR3 protein: CASSVDRGGETQYF. In nucleotides, the CDR3 is TGTGCCAGCAGCGTAGATCGGGGGGGAGAGACCCAGTACTTC.

CDR3 region: CASSLPTGWRDEKLFF. Written as DNA, the CDR3 is TGTGCCAGCAGTTTACCCACAGGGTGGCGAGATGAAAAACTGTTTTTT. The chain recombines TRBV28 with TRBJ1-4; tentatively, D is TRBD1 (6 bases). CDR3 length: 16 residues. Germline V gene sequence: CDR1 MDHEN, CDR2 SYDVKM. Trimming left V 2 bases short and J 6 bases short, with 16 bases between.

This chain links TRBV12-5 with TRBJ2-3; 8 bases line up with TRBD2. In germline, CDR1 is LGHNT, CDR2 FRNRAP. The CDR3 has 16 amino acids. The junction had 14 bases not matched to a gene; V was cut back by 7 bases and J by 5 bases. For the CDR3, the DNA is TGTGCTAGTGCCGCCGGGACTAGGGCCCTTGTAGATACGCAGTATTTT. Translation gives CASAAGTRALVDTQYF.

V and J are TRBV9 and TRBJ2-2, with TRBD2 as a possible D gene (6 bases). This CDR3 comprises 15 residues. Trimming left V 0 bases short and J 1 base short, with 7 bases between. Germline V CDR1 and CDR2: SGDLS, YYNGEE. CDR3: CASSVGSGNTGELFF. The DNA for the CDR3 is TGTGCCAGCAGCGTAGGTAGCGGGAACACCGGGGAGCTGTTTTTT.

This clone came up a few times. This chain links TRBV5-1 with TRBJ2-2, with D possibly TRBD1 on 6 matching bases. The germline V gene has CDR1 SGHRS and CDR2 YFSETQ. There are 14 residues in the CDR3. V gave up 7 bases and J gave up 2 bases, with 12 bases separating them. For the CDR3, the DNA is TGCGCCAGCGCAGGGGATCCCAACACCGGGGAGCTGTTTTTT. It specifies CASAGDPNTGELFF.